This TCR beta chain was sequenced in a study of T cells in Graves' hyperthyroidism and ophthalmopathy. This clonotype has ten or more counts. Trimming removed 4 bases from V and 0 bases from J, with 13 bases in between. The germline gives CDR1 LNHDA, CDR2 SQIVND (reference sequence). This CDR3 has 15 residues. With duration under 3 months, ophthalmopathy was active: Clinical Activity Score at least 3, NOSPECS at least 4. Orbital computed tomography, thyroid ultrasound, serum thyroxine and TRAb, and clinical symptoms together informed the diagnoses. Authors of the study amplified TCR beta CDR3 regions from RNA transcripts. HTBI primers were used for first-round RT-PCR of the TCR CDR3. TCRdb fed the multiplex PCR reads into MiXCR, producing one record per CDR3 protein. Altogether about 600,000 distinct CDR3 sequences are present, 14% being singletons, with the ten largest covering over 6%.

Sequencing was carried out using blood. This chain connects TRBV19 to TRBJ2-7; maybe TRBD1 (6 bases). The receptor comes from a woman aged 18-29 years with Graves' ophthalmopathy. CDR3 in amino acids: CASSTVTTGSYEQYF. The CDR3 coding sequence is TGTGCCAGTAGTACCGTAACGACAGGCTCCTACGAGCAGTACTTC.